This T cell receptor beta chain was found in a study of identical twins. Overall study findings and caveats: Abundant cord blood beta clonotypes carried fewer insertions; memory repertoires showed none.

V dropped 0 bases and J dropped 6 bases, with 10 bases sitting between them. The CDR3 is 14 amino acids. Germline V gene data show CDR1 as SGDLS and CDR2 as YYNGEE. After template switching added a universal primer site, the resulting cDNA carried unique molecular identifiers. TCRdb re-called the 5' RACE reads with MiXCR, one entry per CDR3 protein. The sample carries hundreds of thousands of distinct CDR3 sequences, 5.5% to 7.5% recorded once. Turning to this clonotype: As yet, its antigen is unknown.

The TCR originated in a man in his late teens or twenties in good health. J is TRBJ2-1 and V is TRBV9, with D unclear. Sequencing input: naive T cells sorted from blood. DNA of the CDR3: TGTGCCAGCAGCGTAGAAAGCCGCCTCAATGAGCAGTTCTTC. The encoded protein is CASSVESRLNEQFF.